Given below is one TCR beta chain in context. This sample stems from a study of cytomegalovirus exposure and HLA in healthy donors. Germline CDR1 reads SGHRS; CDR2 reads YFSETQ. Trimming removed 8 bases at V and 0 bases at J, with 17 bases between. The CDR3 has 16 residues. The PCR made use of 60 Vbeta and 13 Jbeta primers. Clones were sequenced by immunoSEQ multiplex PCR, and TCRdb holds only the in-frame ones, with some missing. The sample includes 100,000 to 150,000 clones, 75% to 90% of them seen just once. The sequencing sample was made of PBMCs. V gene TRBV5-1 combines with J gene TRBJ2-2; D not resolved. The TCR sequence derives from a woman aged 40-49 years in good health and CMV-seronegative. This chain's CDR3 is CASNDWPSPNTGELFF. CDR3 nucleotide sequence: TGCGCCAGTAATGACTGGCCCTCACCGAACACCGGGGAGCTGTTTTTT.